Listed below are T cell receptor beta chains from one sample, sequenced in a study of T cell responses to AZD1222 COVID-19 vaccine. Profiled with immunoSEQ multiplex PCR; TCRdb holds only in-frame clones, not every one. This sample has approximately 120,000 clones, with about 85% found just once. Material: peripheral blood, obtained 28 days after the second AZD1222 dose. The source of these receptors is an adult who received the AZD1222 COVID-19 vaccine. Both conserved end residues are part of each CDR3. The D gene is left open where the match is weak. Rows give clone size only sometimes, using once, few, many, or a class for an expanded clone.

D	V	size	J	CDR3	DNA
.	TRBV29-1	.	TRBJ1-1	CSSRQANTEAFF	TGCAGCTCCCGACAGGCGAACACTGAAGCTTTCTTT
TRBD2	TRBV7-8	few	TRBJ2-7	CASSLGRRGGSYEQYF	TGTGCCAGCAGCTTAGGAAGGCGGGGGGGATCCTACGAGCAGTACTTC
TRBD2	TRBV6-4	.	TRBJ2-3	CATSGGANPGTDTQYF	TGTGCCACTAGCGGGGGGGCCAATCCGGGCACAGATACGCAGTATTTT
.	TRBV6-6	once	TRBJ1-2	CASSYSGSNYGYTF	TGTGCCAGCAGTTACTCGGGATCCAACTATGGCTACACCTTC
.	TRBV9	once	TRBJ2-6	CASSVRSWSGANVLTF	TGTGCCAGCAGCGTCAGATCGTGGTCTGGGGCCAACGTCCTGACTTTC
TRBD2	TRBV3-1/TRBV3-2	.	TRBJ2-7	CASSQTSGGLSSYEQYF	TGTGCCAGCAGCCAAACTAGCGGGGGCCTGAGCTCCTACGAGCAGTACTTC
.	TRBV5-4	.	TRBJ1-2	CASRTEANYGYTF	TGTGCCAGCCGGACGGAAGCTAACTATGGCTACACCTTC
.	TRBV5-1	.	TRBJ2-2	CASSTLGGLTNTGELFF	TGCGCCAGCAGCACACTGGGGGGCCTGACGAACACCGGGGAGCTGTTTTTT
.	TRBV5-1	.	TRBJ2-5	CASSLAGAEAQYF	TGCGCCAGCAGCTTGGCCGGGGCGGAGGCCCAGTACTTC
.	TRBV30	.	TRBJ2-3	CAWSEGSGTQYF	TGTGCCTGGAGTGAAGGGTCAGGTACGCAGTATTTT
.	TRBV7-9	.	TRBJ1-5	CASTSQPQHF	TGTGCCAGCACTAGCCAGCCCCAGCATTTT
TRBD2	TRBV6-1	.	TRBJ2-1	CASSASGGLGSYNEQFF	TGTGCCAGCAGTGCTAGCGGGGGCCTCGGATCCTACAATGAGCAGTTCTTC
.	TRBV2	few	TRBJ1-2	CASSGSGWRGYTF	TGTGCCAGCAGTGGGAGCGGGTGGCGCGGCTACACCTTC
.	TRBV28	.	TRBJ1-4	CASSSPGDPTNEKLFF	TGTGCCAGCAGTTCTCCAGGGGACCCAACTAATGAAAAACTGTTTTTT
TRBD2	TRBV7-2	.	TRBJ2-5	CASSLVSSGGPTQYF	TGTGCCAGCAGCTTAGTCTCTAGCGGGGGGCCGACCCAGTACTTC
.	TRBV2	.	TRBJ2-5	CASSEAAVGETQYF	TGTGCCAGCAGTGAAGCTGCGGTGGGAGAGACCCAGTACTTC
.	TRBV15	.	TRBJ1-5	CATSRDHQGSQPQHF	TGTGCCACCAGCAGAGATCACCAGGGTAGCCAGCCCCAGCATTTT
TRBD1	TRBV5-1	few	TRBJ1-1	CASSYDADRATEAFF	TGCGCCAGCAGCTATGACGCGGACAGGGCCACTGAAGCTTTCTTT
.	TRBV6-6	.	TRBJ1-2	CASWGGRAHYGYTF	TGTGCCAGCTGGGGGGGCCGGGCCCACTATGGCTACACCTTC
.	TRBV6-5	.	TRBJ2-7	CASSRKTGYGTEQYF	TGTGCCAGCAGTCGCAAGACAGGCTATGGGACGGAGCAGTACTTC
TRBD1	TRBV6-5	.	TRBJ1-5	CASRDGQGNQPQHF	TGTGCCAGCAGGGACGGACAGGGGAATCAGCCCCAGCATTTT
.	TRBV6-4	.	TRBJ1-5	CASSESPAERPQHF	TGTGCCAGCAGTGAGTCCCCCGCCGAGCGGCCCCAGCATTTT
TRBD2	TRBV4-2	.	TRBJ2-3	CASSQDPLAGGSTDTQYF	TGTGCCAGCAGCCAGGACCCTTTAGCGGGGGGAAGCACAGATACGCAGTATTTT
.	TRBV25-1	.	TRBJ2-3	CASSERTYSTDTQYF	TGTGCCAGCAGTGAACGGACCTACAGCACAGATACGCAGTATTTT
.	TRBV18	.	TRBJ1-2	CASSPPSWTDGYTF	TGTGCCAGCTCACCACCGAGCTGGACGGATGGCTACACCTTC
TRBD1	TRBV18	.	TRBJ2-2	CASSPPTGGTGELFF	TGTGCCAGCTCACCACCCACAGGGGGGACCGGGGAGCTGTTTTTT
.	TRBV6-1	once	TRBJ2-7	CASSEQGQRQYF	TGTGCCAGCAGTGAACAAGGGCAGAGACAGTACTTC
.	TRBV5-6	once	TRBJ2-1	CASSPWTPPVYNEQFF	TGTGCCAGCAGCCCCTGGACCCCCCCCGTCTACAATGAGCAGTTCTTC
.	TRBV19	.	TRBJ1-2	CASGDYSDYGYTF	TGTGCCAGTGGGGACTACTCTGACTATGGCTACACCTTC
.	TRBV9	few	TRBJ2-5	CASSVVLGGETQYF	TGTGCCAGCAGCGTAGTTCTGGGGGGAGAGACCCAGTACTTC
.	TRBV3-1/TRBV3-2	.	TRBJ1-1	CASSQPGWGLPTEAFF	TGTGCCAGCAGCCAACCGGGGTGGGGACTCCCCACTGAAGCTTTCTTT
TRBD2	TRBV28	.	TRBJ2-3	CASSVSSGGVADTQYF	TGTGCCAGCAGTGTCTCTAGCGGGGGGGTGGCAGATACGCAGTATTTT
.	TRBV9	.	TRBJ1-2	CASSVDPGPSNYGYTF	TGTGCCAGCAGCGTAGACCCGGGGCCTTCTAACTATGGCTACACCTTC